These 18 T cell receptor beta chains share one sample of origin, sequenced in a study of Graves' ophthalmopathy and Graves' hyperthyroidism. The sequenced template was RNA, covering the TCR beta CDR3 region. The first-round RT-PCR employed HTBI primers together with the Qiagen OneStep RT-PCR kit. A multiplex PCR was then performed as the second round. Each CDR3 protein gets one entry after TCRdb re-called the multiplex PCR reads with MiXCR. The sample lists more than 1,000,000 distinct CDR3 sequences, roughly two fifths occurring once. Input material: peripheral blood or thyroid tissue (not recorded which). These receptors all come from an adult man with Graves' hyperthyroidism.

This clonotype was observed many times. This chain uses TRBV15 with TRBJ2-7; the match to TRBD2 covers 13 bases. Germline values: CDR1 LNHNV, CDR2 YYDKDF (reference sequence). The CDR3 is 15 amino acids. With V trimmed by 5 bases and J by 2 bases, 3 bases remained unmatched. The CDR3 nucleotides read TGTGCCACCAGCCCGGGACTAGCGGGAACCTACGAGCAGTACTTC. Translated, it gives CATSPGLAGTYEQYF. The full variable domain, with the rest looked up from reference TRBV15 and TRBJ2-7, is DAMVIQNPRYQVTQFGKPVTLSCSQTLNHNVMYWYQQKSSQAPKLLFHYYDKDFNNEADTPDNFQSRRPNTSFCFLDIRSPGLGDTAMYLCATSPGLAGTYEQYFGPGTRLTVT.

The chain combines TRBV10-3 with TRBJ2-7; perhaps D is TRBD1 or TRBD2 (5 bases each). Germline-derived CDR1 and CDR2 are ENHRY and SYGVKD. Deletions cut 5 bases from V and 1 base from J, with 9 bases between. The CDR3 loop spans 13 amino acids. The CDR3 sequence: CAISWDRSYEQYF. CDR3 bases: TGTGCCATCAGTTGGGACCGATCCTACGAGCAGTACTTC.

Ten or more counts support this clonotype. V usage is TRBV20-1 and J usage is TRBJ1-5, with 10 bases fitting TRBD1. Germline-derived CDR1 and CDR2 are DFQATT and SNEGSKA (reference sequence). The CDR3 runs to 14 residues. The ends lost 4 bases at V and 4 bases at J; junction bases unmatched: 4. CDR3 region: CSAMGQGSNQPQHF. The CDR3 bases are TGCAGTGCTATGGGACAGGGGTCAAATCAGCCCCAGCATTTT.

This clonotype was detected a few times. The chain has TRBV15 and TRBJ1-3; D not certain. Germline V CDR1 and CDR2: LNHNV, YYDKDF (reference sequence). The CDR3 covers 15 residues. Trimming shortened V by 0 bases and J by 0 bases, and 6 bases separated the two germline ends. CDR3 sequence reads: CATSRDLSSGNTIYF. Here the CDR3 DNA reads TGTGCCACCAGCAGAGATTTGAGCTCTGGAAACACCATATATTTT.

This clonotype showed up many times. The rearrangement uses TRBV11-2 and TRBJ1-2; D is uncertain. The CDR3 length is 14 residues. Deletions cut 1 base from V and 1 base from J, with 7 bases between. CDR1 is SGHAT, CDR2 FQNNGV, per germline. In nucleotides, the CDR3 is TGTGCCAGCAGCTTAGGGCAGGTTAACTATGGCTACACCTTC. It translates to CASSLGQVNYGYTF.

There are a few counts of this clonotype. This CDR3 fails to terminate in the conserved phenylalanine or tryptophan, so it likely reflects a read error. Because the CDR3's place on the DNA is in doubt, the DNA is left out and the CDR3 is given as listed by TCRdb. This rearrangement joins TRBV19 to TRBJ2-6. In germline, CDR1 is LNHDA, CDR2 SQIVND (reference sequence). The CDR3 length equals 8 residues, ends included. CDR3: CASSTSTS.

CDR3 in amino acids: CSVENRGVSRANYGYTF. Here the CDR3 DNA reads TGCAGCGTTGAAAATAGGGGGGTCAGCCGAGCTAACTATGGCTACACCTTC. The chain recombines TRBV29-1 with TRBJ1-2; D is possibly TRBD1 (6 bases). The CDR3 runs to 17 residues. V lost 2 bases and J 0 bases, leaving 19 bases between the germline ends. Germline CDR1 SQVTM, CDR2 ANQGSEA.

This clonotype has a single count. The chain has TRBV27 and TRBJ2-5; possibly TRBD1 or TRBD2 for D (5 bases each). The germline gives CDR1 MNHEY, CDR2 SMNVEV (reference sequence). V was shortened by 1 base and J by 4 bases, with 10 bases between the two germline ends. This CDR3 has 14 residues. The CDR3 coding sequence is TGTGCCAGCAGTTTATGGGGACGGTCAGAGACCCAGTACTTC. Protein: CASSLWGRSETQYF.

Note on this clonotype: This could be a read error, since a much larger clone is one nucleotide away. The genes are TRBV12-3 or TRBV12-4 and TRBJ2-5, with D possibly TRBD2 on 6 matching bases. The CDR3 spans 14 residues. The CDR3 reads CASRPAGLQESQYF. The CDR3 DNA reads as TGTGCCAGCAGGCCGGCGGGGCTGCAAGAGTCCCAGTACTTC.

Concerning this clonotype itself: One junction end does not reproduce the germline sequence, and a read error may be involved. This chain uses TRBV5-1 with TRBJ1-1; D is possibly TRBD1 (5 bases). This CDR3 comprises 11 residues. Germline assignment: CDR1 SGHRS and CDR2 YFSETQ. CDR3 protein: CASSRGYEAFF. CDR3 DNA sequence: TGTGCCAGCAGCCGGGGCTATGAAGCTTTCTTT.

This clonotype was counted at least ten times. The CDR3 loop reads CASSAWGTQETQYF. The CDR3 DNA follows: TGTGCCAGCAGTGCGTGGGGGACCCAAGAGACCCAGTACTTC. The chain couples TRBV2 to TRBJ2-5, with D perhaps TRBD1 or TRBD2 (5 bases each). In germline, CDR1 is SNHLY, CDR2 FYNNEI. Trimming stripped 4 bases from V and 1 base from J, with 10 bases between. The CDR3 has 14 amino acids.

This chain connects TRBV10-2 to TRBJ1-2, with D tentatively TRBD1 (5 bases). V was shortened by 8 bases and J by 12 bases, with 19 bases between the two germline ends. The CDR3 sequence is 12 residues long. Germline V gene sequence: CDR1 WSHSY, CDR2 SAAADI. In DNA form, the CDR3 reads TGCGCCAGCGTACAGGACTCCTCTGGAAACACCTTC. It encodes CASVQDSSGNTF.

The rearrangement links TRBV30 to TRBJ1-1, with D unclear. Germline assignment: CDR1 GTSNPN and CDR2 SVGIG (reference sequence). This CDR3 spans 10 amino acids. Between the trimmed V and J ends, which lost 5 bases and 4 bases, there was a span of 5 bases. The CDR3 DNA follows: TGTGCCTGGCGCATCACTGAAGCTTTCTTT. This translates into CAWRITEAFF.

Turning to this clonotype: This sequence may be a read error, since a much larger clone differs from it by one base. The chain has TRBV7-9 and TRBJ2-7; 10 bases are shared with TRBD1. Looked up from germline, CDR1 is SEHNR and CDR2 is FQNEAQ (reference sequence). This CDR3 is 15 amino acids long. CDR3 loop: CASSQTGTGAYEQYF. The CDR3 region has the DNA TGCGCCAGCAGCCAAACCGGGACAGGGGCCTACGAGCAGTACTTC.

At least ten counts were recorded for this clonotype. The chain couples TRBV7-9 to TRBJ1-2; 8 bases fit TRBD1. Germline-derived CDR1 and CDR2 are SEHNR and FQNEAQ (reference sequence). This CDR3 is 15 amino acids long. The ends lost 4 bases at V and 0 bases at J; junction bases unmatched: 4. CDR3 DNA sequence: TGTGCCAGCAGCTCCACGACAGGGGCTAACTATGGCTACACCTTC. Translating it yields CASSSTTGANYGYTF.

There are many counts of this clonotype. This chain joins TRBV5-1 and TRBJ2-7; 9 bases are a match to TRBD2. From germline, CDR1 is SGHRS and CDR2 YFSETQ. V lost 5 bases, J lost 6 bases, and 12 bases stayed unmatched. The CDR3 sequence is 15 residues long. The CDR3 DNA follows: TGCGCCAGCAGGTCCTATAGCGGGAGCCTTCTCGAGCAGTACTTC. As protein: CASRSYSGSLLEQYF.

Concerning this clonotype: This may come from a read error, since a much larger clone is one base off. Given the absence of the conserved phenylalanine or tryptophan at the CDR3 end, a read error is likely. J is TRBJ2-7 and V is TRBV19; the D is unclear. There are 15 residues in the CDR3. With 4 bases removed from V and 4 bases from J, the gap between germline ends came to 17 bases. Per germline, CDR1 LNHDA and CDR2 SQIVND (reference sequence). CDR3 region: CASSKGTTHLYEQYL. As DNA, the CDR3 is TGTGCCAGTAGTAAGGGAACGACCCACCTTTACGAGCAGTACCTC.

A word on this clonotype: This may be a read error: a much more frequent sequence differs by one nucleotide. The chain joins TRBV12-3 or TRBV12-4 to TRBJ1-4; D is possibly TRBD1 (5 bases). The CDR3 sequence is 15 residues long. The CDR3 loop reads CASSLEGSPNEKLLF. CDR3 DNA: TGTGCCAGCAGTTTAGAGGGGTCGCCTAATGAAAAACTGCTTTTT.